This TCR beta chain originates from a study of follicular helper T cells after annual influenza vaccination. This table comes from immunoSEQ multiplex PCR, and its TCRdb copy is limited to in-frame clones, with some not included. The table lists 9,500 to 10,000 clones, around 82% of them singletons, with roughly 0.35% in the top ten. In germline, CDR1 is SGHAT, CDR2 FQDESV (reference sequence). This CDR3 contains 11 residues. V dropped 6 bases and J dropped 5 bases, with 7 bases sitting between them. Time point given: 2014-2015 season, 7 days after vaccination. The chain combines TRBV11-1 with TRBJ2-5, with D possibly matching TRBD2 (6 bases). The source of this sequence is an adult who received the influenza vaccine. The sample in question was CXCR5- memory CD4+ T cells sorted from blood, obtained 7 days after influenza vaccination. The CDR3 here is CASSLAETQYF. The CDR3 coding sequence is TGTGCCAGCAGTCTAGCGGAGACCCAGTACTTC.